Listed below are T cell receptor beta chains from one sample, sequenced in a study of T cells in localized non-small cell lung cancer. TCRdb keeps only in-frame clones here, not all; method: immunoSEQ multiplex PCR. The table lists 72,000 or so clones, roughly nine tenths of them singletons, with around a fifth in the top ten. The material sequenced was peripheral blood, taken before any cancer treatment. All receptors derive from a male donor at least 60 years old with stage III squamous cell lung carcinoma. The CDR3 runs from the conserved cysteine through the conserved F or W. The D gene is left open where the match is weak. A clone size is listed for some rows: how often the clone was seen (once, few, many), or a class if it is expanded.

j_gene,v_gene,d_gene,abundance,CDR3aa,CDR3nt
TRBJ2-2,TRBV7-9,TRBD2,.,CASSPLGSGGITGELFF,TGTGCCAGCAGCCCCCTGGGTAGCGGGGGGATCACCGGGGAGCTGTTTTTT
TRBJ1-1,TRBV7-2,.,.,CASSLLQGNTEAFF,TGTGCCAGCAGCCTACTACAGGGTAACACTGAAGCTTTCTTT
TRBJ2-2,TRBV5-1,.,.,CASSGSPTGELFF,TGCGCCAGCTCCGGTAGCCCCACCGGGGAGCTGTTTTTT
TRBJ1-2,TRBV10-3,TRBD1,once,CAISGDRGSYGYTF,TGTGCCATCAGTGGTGACAGGGGAAGCTATGGCTACACCTTC
TRBJ2-5,TRBV5-1,.,.,CASSLAGGTVVETQYF,TGCGCCAGCAGCTTGGCTGGGGGGACAGTGGTCGAGACCCAGTACTTC
TRBJ1-3,TRBV19,.,.,CASIGGQSYSGNTIYF,TGTGCCAGTATAGGAGGACAGAGTTACTCTGGAAACACCATATATTTT
TRBJ2-1,TRBV4-3,TRBD1,.,CASSQDMGQGRLGEQFF,TGCGCCAGCAGCCAAGATATGGGACAGGGTCGTCTAGGTGAGCAGTTCTTC
TRBJ1-6,TRBV13,TRBD1,once,CASSPPGGFYNSPLHF,TGTGCCAGCAGCCCCCCAGGGGGCTTCTATAATTCACCCCTCCACTTT
TRBJ1-1,TRBV7-9,.,.,CASSSRGGGTEAFF,TGTGCCAGCAGCTCTAGGGGGGGTGGTACTGAAGCTTTCTTT
TRBJ2-2,TRBV27,TRBD2,.,CASIGTRRAINTGELFF,TGTGCCAGCATAGGGACTAGGAGGGCGATTAACACCGGGGAGCTGTTTTTT
TRBJ1-1,TRBV10-3,.,once,CAISRSPPRRNTEAFF,TGTGCCATCAGTCGATCCCCCCCTAGGAGAAACACTGAAGCTTTCTTT
TRBJ2-1,TRBV9,.,.,CASSARSGTYNEQFF,TGTGCCAGCAGCGCGCGCTCCGGGACCTACAATGAGCAGTTCTTC
TRBJ2-2,TRBV5-1,.,.,CASSLGQTNTGELFF,TGCGCCAGCAGCTTGGGACAGACGAACACCGGGGAGCTGTTTTTT
TRBJ1-2,TRBV29-1,TRBD1,once,CSVVTGAYGYTF,TGCAGCGTTGTTACAGGGGCCTATGGCTACACCTTC
TRBJ2-5,TRBV7-6,TRBD1,.,CASSKATGGGETQYF,TGTGCCAGCAGCAAGGCGACAGGGGGCGGGGAGACCCAGTACTTC
TRBJ2-3,TRBV5-4,TRBD2,.,CASSWGSGEGTDTQYF,TGTGCCAGCAGCTGGGGGAGCGGGGAGGGCACAGATACGCAGTATTTT
TRBJ1-3,TRBV30,.,.,CAWSVPFSGNTIYF,TGTGCCTGGAGTGTACCATTCTCTGGAAACACCATATATTTT
TRBJ2-5,TRBV5-6,.,few,CASSKRGTAQETQYF,TGTGCCAGCAGCAAACGCGGGACAGCTCAAGAGACCCAGTACTTC
TRBJ1-5,TRBV5-1,TRBD1,.,CASSLRQGGQPQHF,TGCGCCAGCAGCCTGAGACAGGGTGGTCAGCCCCAGCATTTT
TRBJ2-1,TRBV19,TRBD2,.,CASSTLAGGATTDEQFF,TGTGCCAGTAGTACCCTAGCGGGGGGGGCCACCACCGATGAGCAGTTCTTC